This TCR beta chain was identified in a study of T cell responses to AZD1222 COVID-19 vaccine. General study results and limits: Nearly half of spike-specific TCRs reportedly target variant regions that are unmutated in the B.1.351 and B.1.1.7 variants.

V was clipped by 8 bases and J by 14 bases, with 15 bases between them. Germline V CDR1 and CDR2: KGHDR, SFDVKD. The CDR3 runs 11 residues. With regard to this clone: Its antigen is unidentified.

Data came from immunoSEQ multiplex PCR; TCRdb stores just in-frame clones and leaves some out. Here the sample spans under 150,000 clones, about nine tenths being singletons. The sample consisted of peripheral blood, taken on day 0 of AZD1222 vaccination. The source is an adult in good health. The chain carries TRBV24-1 and TRBJ2-1; D is perhaps TRBD2 (6 bases). Here the CDR3 reads CATTAGQREFF. Written as DNA, the CDR3 is TGTGCCACCACCGCGGGGCAGAGGGAGTTCTTC.